This T cell receptor beta chain appears in the sequencing data of a study of cytomegalovirus exposure and HLA in healthy donors. Points from the study as a whole: The tendency of first-cohort TCR clusters to co-occur in the 90 to 150 validation repertoires emerged from a later analysis.

Libraries were prepared by immunoSEQ multiplex PCR; TCRdb keeps only in-frame clonotypes and omits some of them. The data show 65,000 to 85,000 clones, with over 85% seen just once and 0.55% to 0.75% held by the top ten. Remarks on this clone: Its specificity is not known.

This sequence originates from a woman under 30 in good health and CMV-seronegative. The sequenced sample consisted of PBMCs.

The CDR3 bases are TGTGCCAGCAGCTCTTCAGGGTTGGTCCTCCCTAATGAAAAACTGTTTTTT. Translated: CASSSSGLVLPNEKLFF. The chain employs TRBV14 and TRBJ1-4; D is perhaps TRBD1 (5 bases). CDR1 is SGHDN and CDR2 is FVKESK in the germline V gene. V gave up 5 bases and J gave up 3 bases, with 19 bases separating them. This CDR3 contains 17 residues.